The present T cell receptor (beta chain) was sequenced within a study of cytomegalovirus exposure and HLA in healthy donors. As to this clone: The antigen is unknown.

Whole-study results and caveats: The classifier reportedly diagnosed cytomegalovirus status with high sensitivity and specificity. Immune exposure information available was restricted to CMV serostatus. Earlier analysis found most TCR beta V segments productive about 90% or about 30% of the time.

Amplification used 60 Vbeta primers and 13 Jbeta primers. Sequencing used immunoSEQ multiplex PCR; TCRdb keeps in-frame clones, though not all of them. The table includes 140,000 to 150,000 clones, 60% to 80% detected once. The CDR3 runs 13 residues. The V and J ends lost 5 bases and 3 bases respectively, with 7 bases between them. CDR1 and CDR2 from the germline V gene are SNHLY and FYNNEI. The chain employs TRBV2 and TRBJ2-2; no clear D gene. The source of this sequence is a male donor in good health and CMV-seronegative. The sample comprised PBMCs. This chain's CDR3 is CASSPRYTGELFF. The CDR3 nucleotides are TGTGCCAGCAGTCCTAGGTACACCGGGGAGCTGTTTTTT.